What follows are 21 T cell receptor beta chains derived from one specimen sequenced in a study of CD8+ T cells in alopecia areata (dated by TCRdb to between 2017 and 2018). The library came from the immunoSEQ multiplex PCR assay. RNA was extracted from all samples and reverse transcribed into cDNA, which served as template for TCR sequencing. The clones in this table, taken by TCRdb from immuneACCESS, are in-frame only. Not every clone is retained; where verified, under half of the shortfall comes from an unresolved V gene, and the cause of the rest is unknown. The sample table records 150,000 or so clones; about nine tenths of these occur just once. The ten largest clones take up roughly 16% of the sample. The sample's time point label, in plain terms: baseline before oral tofacitinib. The input for sequencing was CD8+ T cells sorted from blood, taken at week 0. All receptors come from a human donor with alopecia areata.

This rearrangement joins TRBV30 to TRBJ2-1; possibly TRBD1 for D (5 bases). CDR1 is GTSNPN and CDR2 is SVGIG in the germline V gene (reference sequence). V lost 6 bases, J lost 4 bases, and 19 bases lay in between. The CDR3 consists of 15 residues. The CDR3 DNA reads as TGTGCCTGCCTGACACAGGCCTTGGGTTACAATGAGCAGTTCTTC. As protein: CACLTQALGYNEQFF.

The chain uses TRBV29-1 and TRBJ1-4; D gene unclear. V gave up 1 base and J gave up 7 bases, with 13 bases separating them. The CDR3 sequence is 14 residues long. CDR1 is SQVTM and CDR2 is ANQGSEA in the germline V gene. The CDR3 DNA follows: TGCAGCGTTGAAGTTCCGGGGATGGGTGAAAAACTGTTTTTT. Protein: CSVEVPGMGEKLFF. The full variable domain, completed using reference TRBV29-1 and TRBJ1-4, is SAVISQKPSRDICQRGTSLTIQCQVDSQVTMMFWYRQQPGQSLTLIATANQGSEATYESGFVIDKFPISRPNLTFSTLTVSNMSPEDSSIYLCSVEVPGMGEKLFFGSGTQLSVL.

The chain employs TRBV9 and TRBJ1-2, with 7 bases matching TRBD1. This CDR3 region has 12 residues. V dropped 5 bases and J dropped 7; count of bases not matched to a gene: 5. Germline V gives CDR1 SGDLS, CDR2 YYNGEE. The CDR3 protein is CASSDRVTGYTF. The CDR3, as DNA: TGTGCCAGCAGTGACAGGGTTACTGGCTACACCTTC.

Comment on this clone: Other DNA sequences from this sample encode an identical CDR3 as well. V usage is TRBV7-3 and J usage is TRBJ2-3, with D unresolved. CDR1 and CDR2 (germline): SGHTA, FQGTGA. The CDR3 has 14 amino acids. V was pared by 2 bases and J by 1 base, with 7 bases between. The CDR3 nucleotides are TGTGCCAGCAGCTTATCGGGCGGCACAGATACGCAGTATTTT. Its protein is CASSLSGGTDTQYF.

The chain employs TRBV29-1 and TRBJ2-7, with 13 bases fitting TRBD2. This CDR3 has 15 residues. After removal of 0 bases from V and 3 bases from J, the junction contained 2 bases not matched to a gene. Looked up from germline, CDR1 is SQVTM and CDR2 is ANQGSEA. The CDR3 here is CSVEDWTSGSYEQYF. CDR3 DNA: TGCAGCGTTGAAGATTGGACTAGCGGGAGCTACGAGCAGTACTTC.

The V and J genes are TRBV6-5 and TRBJ2-5; TRBD1 is a possible D gene (6 bases). Germline V gene data show CDR1 as MNHEY and CDR2 as SVGAGI. Trimming shortened V by 2 bases and J by 5 bases, and 12 bases separated the two germline ends. The CDR3 contains 14 residues. CDR3 amino acids: CASSYALQGETQYF. CDR3 bases: TGTGCCAGCAGTTACGCACTTCAGGGGGAGACCCAGTACTTC.

The chain joins TRBV29-1 to TRBJ2-7; D may be TRBD2 (7 bases). Trimming took off 6 bases at V and 2 bases at J, with 14 bases between the two ends. This CDR3 contains 13 residues. Germline CDR1 SQVTM, CDR2 ANQGSEA. The CDR3 spells CSVRGGATYEQYF. The DNA of the CDR3 is TGCAGCGTACGAGGGGGGGCAACCTACGAGCAGTACTTC.

V and J are TRBV19 and TRBJ2-6; D ambiguous. Germline V gives CDR1 LNHDA, CDR2 SQIVND (reference sequence). CDR3 length equals 17 residues. Trimming stripped 4 bases from V and 4 bases from J, with 17 bases between. The CDR3: CASSRDALLMGANVLTF. The CDR3 bases are TGTGCCAGTAGTAGAGACGCCCTACTCATGGGGGCCAACGTCCTGACTTTC. The full variable domain, completed using reference TRBV19 and TRBJ2-6, is DGGITQSPKYLFRKEGQNVTLSCEQNLNHDAMYWYRQDPGQGLRLIYYSQIVNDFQKGDIAEGYSVSREKKESFPLTVTSAQKNPTAFYLCASSRDALLMGANVLTFGAGSRLTVL.

The V call is TRBV30, the J call TRBJ2-7; D unclear. CDR3 length: 16 amino acids. Germline V lookup: CDR1 GTSNPN, CDR2 SVGIG (reference sequence). V was cut by 0 bases and J by 0 bases, with 15 bases left in between. The CDR3 sequence: CAWSVFSESSSYEQYF. For the CDR3, the DNA is TGTGCCTGGAGTGTATTTTCAGAGTCAAGCTCCTACGAGCAGTACTTC.

Points on this clone: Other DNA sequences in this specimen translate into the identical CDR3. The chain has TRBV6-5 and TRBJ2-7; 7 bases are a match to TRBD1. Germline V gives CDR1 MNHEY, CDR2 SVGAGI. The CDR3 sequence is 13 residues long. V lost 5 bases to trimming and J lost 0 bases; unmatched junction nucleotides: 1. The CDR3 DNA sequence: TGTGCCAGCAGTGCAGGGGGCTCCTACGAGCAGTACTTC. Residues: CASSAGGSYEQYF.

The V gene is TRBV6-6, the J gene TRBJ2-1; tentatively, D is TRBD2 (6 bases). The CDR3 totals 15 residues. V was shortened by 1 base and J by 9 bases, with 16 bases between the two germline ends. Germline values: CDR1 MNHNY, CDR2 SVGAGI (reference sequence). Here the CDR3 DNA reads TGTGCCAGCAGTTACTGGGGGTGGAGGGGAAGTGAGCAGTTCTTC. Amino acids: CASSYWGWRGSEQFF.

The chain joins TRBV5-1 to TRBJ2-3; the match to TRBD1 covers 7 bases. V gave up 6 bases and J gave up 2 bases; unmatched junction bases: 12. There are 16 residues in the CDR3. Germline CDR1 is SGHRS and CDR2 is YFSETQ. The CDR3 reads CASIPGIGGFTDTQYF. Here the CDR3 DNA reads TGCGCCAGCATCCCAGGAATAGGGGGCTTCACAGATACGCAGTATTTT.

This chain links TRBV5-1 with TRBJ2-1, with 7 bases identical to TRBD2. This CDR3 is built from 15 residues. Germline CDR1 reads SGHRS; CDR2 reads YFSETQ. Trimming at V came to 3 bases and at J to 0 bases, leaving 3 bases not matched to a gene. In DNA form, the CDR3 reads TGCGCCAGCAGCTCAGAGCGGGACTCCTACAATGAGCAGTTCTTC. This gives the protein CASSSERDSYNEQFF.

The chain has TRBV5-1 and TRBJ2-4; TRBD1 or TRBD2 may be the D gene (6 bases each). V lost 4 bases to trimming and J lost 7 bases, with 24 bases between them. The CDR3 is made up of 17 amino acids. Germline CDR1 reads SGHRS; CDR2 reads YFSETQ. The CDR3 loop reads CASSTATGGGKENIQYF. Here the CDR3 DNA reads TGCGCCAGCAGCACCGCCACCGGAGGGGGAAAAGAGAACATTCAGTACTTC.

CDR3 DNA: TGCAGCGTTGTCACCCCAGGTGCTAACTACGAGCAGTACTTC. Protein: CSVVTPGANYEQYF. The J gene is TRBJ2-7, the V gene TRBV29-1, with unresolved D. This CDR3 region has 14 residues. The V end was cut by 4 bases, the J end by 3 bases, with 16 bases between. Germline-derived CDR1 and CDR2 are SQVTM and ANQGSEA.

The genes are TRBV29-1 and TRBJ2-5; no firm D call. Per germline, CDR1 SQVTM and CDR2 ANQGSEA. The CDR3 spans 13 residues. V lost 1 base and J 2 bases, leaving 8 bases between the germline ends. This chain's CDR3 is CSVEGEGQETQYF. The CDR3 DNA is TGCAGCGTTGAAGGGGAAGGGCAAGAGACCCAGTACTTC. The whole variable domain, filled in from reference TRBV29-1 and TRBJ2-5, reads SAVISQKPSRDICQRGTSLTIQCQVDSQVTMMFWYRQQPGQSLTLIATANQGSEATYESGFVIDKFPISRPNLTFSTLTVSNMSPEDSSIYLCSVEGEGQETQYFGPGTRLLVL.

The CDR3 loop reads CASSHWTSGNNEQFF. The CDR3 nucleotides are TGTGCCAGCAGCCATTGGACTAGCGGTAACAATGAGCAGTTCTTC. This chain joins TRBV7-9 and TRBJ2-1; 10 nucleotides agree with TRBD2. V trimming: 5 bases; J trimming: 5 bases; junction bases outside the gene matches: 6. Germline V gene data show CDR1 as SEHNR and CDR2 as FQNEAQ (reference sequence). CDR3 length: 15 residues.

This clone was seen a single time. This rearrangement joins TRBV7-9 to TRBJ2-7; D is ambiguous. This CDR3 contains 12 residues. Trimming removed 0 bases from V and 3 bases from J, with 3 bases in between. Germline assignment: CDR1 SEHNR and CDR2 FQNEAQ (reference sequence). The CDR3 region is CASSLAHYEQYF. For the CDR3, the DNA is TGTGCCAGCAGCTTAGCGCACTACGAGCAGTACTTC.

This clone was seen just once. The rearrangement links TRBV27 to TRBJ1-1; D ambiguous. The CDR3 runs to 11 residues. Germline V gene sequence: CDR1 MNHEY, CDR2 SMNVEV (reference sequence). V shed 6 bases and J shed 5 bases, with 7 bases lying between them. The CDR3 reads CASSGETEAFF. CDR3 DNA: TGTGCCAGCAGCGGGGAAACTGAAGCTTTCTTT.

The rearrangement links TRBV5-1 to TRBJ2-1, with D perhaps matching TRBD2 (5 bases). The CDR3 runs 12 residues. Germline V lookup: CDR1 SGHRS, CDR2 YFSETQ. V gave up 0 bases and J gave up 10 bases, with 8 bases separating them. CDR3 nucleotides: TGCGCCAGCAGCTTGGTCGCGGGCGAGCAGTTCTTC. This codes for CASSLVAGEQFF.

The chain links TRBV27 to TRBJ2-1; D is unclear. The V gene lost 4 bases and the J gene lost 7 bases, with 5 bases spanning the gap. The germline V gene has CDR1 MNHEY and CDR2 SMNVEV (reference sequence). This CDR3 has 11 residues. The CDR3 coding sequence is TGTGCCAGCAGTTCCCGTAATGAGCAGTTCTTC. This encodes CASSSRNEQFF.